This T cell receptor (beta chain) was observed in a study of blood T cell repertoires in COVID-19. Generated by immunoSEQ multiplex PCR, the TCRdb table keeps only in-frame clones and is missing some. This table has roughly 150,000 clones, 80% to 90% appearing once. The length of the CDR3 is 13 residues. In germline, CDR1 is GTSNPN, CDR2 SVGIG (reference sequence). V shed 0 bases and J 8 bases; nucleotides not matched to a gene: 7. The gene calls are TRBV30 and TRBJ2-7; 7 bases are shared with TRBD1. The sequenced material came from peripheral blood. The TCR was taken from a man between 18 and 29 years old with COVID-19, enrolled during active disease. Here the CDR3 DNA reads TGTGCCTGGAGTGTAGGTCAGGGGGTGAAGCAGTACTTC. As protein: CAWSVGQGVKQYF.